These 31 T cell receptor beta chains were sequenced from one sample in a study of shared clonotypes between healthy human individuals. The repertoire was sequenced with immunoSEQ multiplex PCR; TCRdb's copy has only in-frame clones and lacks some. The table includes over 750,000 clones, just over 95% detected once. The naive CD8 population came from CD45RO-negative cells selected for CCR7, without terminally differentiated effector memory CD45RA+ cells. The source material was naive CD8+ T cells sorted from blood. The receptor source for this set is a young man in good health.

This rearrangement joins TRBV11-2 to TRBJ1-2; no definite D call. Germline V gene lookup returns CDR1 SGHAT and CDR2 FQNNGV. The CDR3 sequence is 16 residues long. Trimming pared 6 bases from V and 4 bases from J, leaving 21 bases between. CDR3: CASRKKGFSNLYGYTF. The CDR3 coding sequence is TGTGCCAGCAGGAAAAAAGGCTTCTCCAACCTCTATGGCTACACCTTC.

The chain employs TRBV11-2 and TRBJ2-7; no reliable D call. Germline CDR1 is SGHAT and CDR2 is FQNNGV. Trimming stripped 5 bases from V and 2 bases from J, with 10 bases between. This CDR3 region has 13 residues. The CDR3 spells CASSGGRPYEQYF. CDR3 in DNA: TGTGCCAGCAGCGGCGGACGGCCCTACGAGCAGTACTTC.

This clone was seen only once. This CDR3 reads CASGWDPPNEQFF. DNA of the CDR3: TGTGCCTCAGGCTGGGACCCACCCAATGAGCAGTTCTTC. This rearrangement joins TRBV6-5 to TRBJ2-1; either TRBD1 or TRBD2 may fit D (5 bases each). There are 13 residues in the CDR3. In germline, CDR1 is MNHEY, CDR2 SVGAGI. Between the trimmed V and J ends, which lost 11 bases and 6 bases, there was a span of 17 bases.

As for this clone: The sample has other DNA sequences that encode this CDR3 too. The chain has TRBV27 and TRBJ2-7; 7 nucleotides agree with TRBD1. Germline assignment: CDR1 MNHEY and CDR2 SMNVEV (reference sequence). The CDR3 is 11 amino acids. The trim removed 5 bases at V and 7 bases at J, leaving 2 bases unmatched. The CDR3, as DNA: TGTGCCAGCAGTAGGGGGCGGGAGCAGTACTTC. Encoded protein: CASSRGREQYF.

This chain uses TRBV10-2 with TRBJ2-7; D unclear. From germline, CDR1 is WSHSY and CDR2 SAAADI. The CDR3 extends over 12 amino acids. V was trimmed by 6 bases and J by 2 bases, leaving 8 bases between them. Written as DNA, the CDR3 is TGCGCCAGCAGGGACCCGGCCTACGAGCAGTACTTC. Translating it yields CASRDPAYEQYF.

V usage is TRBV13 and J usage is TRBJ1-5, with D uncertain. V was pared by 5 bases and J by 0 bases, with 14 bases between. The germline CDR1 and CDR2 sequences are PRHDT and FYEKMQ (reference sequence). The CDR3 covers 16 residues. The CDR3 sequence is CASSIRTEYSNQPQHF. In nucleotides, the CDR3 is TGTGCCAGCAGCATACGGACGGAATATAGCAATCAGCCCCAGCATTTT.

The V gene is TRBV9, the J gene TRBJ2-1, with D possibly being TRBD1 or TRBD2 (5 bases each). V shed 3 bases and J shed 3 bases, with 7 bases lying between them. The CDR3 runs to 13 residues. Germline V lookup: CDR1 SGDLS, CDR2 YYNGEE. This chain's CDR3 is CASSGDGYNEQFF. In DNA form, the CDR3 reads TGTGCCAGCAGCGGGGACGGCTACAATGAGCAGTTCTTC.

The CDR3: CASSVAHTTSYEQYF. The CDR3 DNA sequence: TGTGCCAGCAGCGTAGCACACACAACCTCCTACGAGCAGTACTTC. The chain links TRBV9 to TRBJ2-7, with D unresolved. Trimming took 0 bases from V and 0 from J, leaving 10 bases between them. The length of the CDR3 is 15 residues. The germline CDR1 and CDR2 sequences are SGDLS and YYNGEE.

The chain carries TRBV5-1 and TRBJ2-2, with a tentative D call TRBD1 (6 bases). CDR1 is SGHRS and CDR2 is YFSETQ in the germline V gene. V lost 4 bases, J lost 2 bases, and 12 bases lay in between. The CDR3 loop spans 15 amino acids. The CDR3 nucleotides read TGCGCCAGCAGCCCAAGGGGGTCCAACACCGGGGAGCTGTTTTTT. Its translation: CASSPRGSNTGELFF.

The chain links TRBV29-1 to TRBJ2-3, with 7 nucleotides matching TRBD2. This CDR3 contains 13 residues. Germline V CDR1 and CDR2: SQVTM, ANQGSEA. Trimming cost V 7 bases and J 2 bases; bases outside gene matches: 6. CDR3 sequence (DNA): TGCAGCGCGACTAGCTCCTTCACAGATACGCAGTATTTT. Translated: CSATSSFTDTQYF.

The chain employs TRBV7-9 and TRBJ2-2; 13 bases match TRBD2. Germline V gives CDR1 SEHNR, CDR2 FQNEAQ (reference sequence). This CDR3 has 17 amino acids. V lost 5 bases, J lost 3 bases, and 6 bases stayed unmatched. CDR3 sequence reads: CASSQRLAGGDTGELFF. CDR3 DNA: TGTGCCAGCAGCCAACGACTAGCGGGAGGTGACACCGGGGAGCTGTTTTTT.

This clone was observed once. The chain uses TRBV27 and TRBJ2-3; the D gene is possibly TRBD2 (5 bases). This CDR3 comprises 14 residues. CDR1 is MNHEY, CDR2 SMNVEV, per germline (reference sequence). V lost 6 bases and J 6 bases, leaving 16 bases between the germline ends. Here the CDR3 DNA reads TGTGCCAGCAGCATCTCTAGCTGGGCTGATACGCAGTATTTT. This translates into CASSISSWADTQYF.

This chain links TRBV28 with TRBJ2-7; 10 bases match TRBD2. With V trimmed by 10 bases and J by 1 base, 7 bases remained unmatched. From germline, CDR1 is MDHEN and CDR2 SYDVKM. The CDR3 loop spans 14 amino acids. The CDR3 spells CATSLAGGSYEQYF. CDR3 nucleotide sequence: TGTGCCACCTCCTTAGCGGGAGGATCCTACGAGCAGTACTTC.

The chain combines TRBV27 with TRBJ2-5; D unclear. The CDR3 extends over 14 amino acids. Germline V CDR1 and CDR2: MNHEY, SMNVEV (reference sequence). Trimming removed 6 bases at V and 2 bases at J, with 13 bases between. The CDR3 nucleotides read TGTGCCAGCAGCCAAACGGGCGCGCAAGAGACCCAGTACTTC. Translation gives CASSQTGAQETQYF.

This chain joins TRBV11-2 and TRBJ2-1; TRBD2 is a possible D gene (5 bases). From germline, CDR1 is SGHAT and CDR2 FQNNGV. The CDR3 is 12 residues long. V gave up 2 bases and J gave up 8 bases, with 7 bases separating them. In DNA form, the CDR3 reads TGTGCCAGCAGCTTATTCGGGGATGAGCAGTTCTTC. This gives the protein CASSLFGDEQFF. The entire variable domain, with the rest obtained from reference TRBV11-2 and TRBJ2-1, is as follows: EAGVAQSPRYKIIEKRQSVAFWCNPISGHATLYWYQQILGQGPKLLIQFQNNGVVDDSQLPKDRFSAERLKGVDSTLKIQPAKLEDSAVYLCASSLFGDEQFFGPGTRLTVL.

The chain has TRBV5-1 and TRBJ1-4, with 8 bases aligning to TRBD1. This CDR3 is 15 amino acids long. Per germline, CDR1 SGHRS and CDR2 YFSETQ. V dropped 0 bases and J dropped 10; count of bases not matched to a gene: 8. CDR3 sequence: CASSLATDRARKLFF. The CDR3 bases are TGCGCCAGCAGCTTGGCGACGGACAGGGCTAGAAAACTGTTTTTT.

The CDR3 bases are TGTGCCAGCAGCTTATCCCCGCCAGGCTCTGGAAACACCATATATTTT. Its translation is CASSLSPPGSGNTIYF. The chain links TRBV7-3 to TRBJ1-3; D not certain. The V and J ends lost 2 bases and 0 bases respectively, with 11 bases between them. Germline-derived CDR1 and CDR2 are SGHTA and FQGTGA. CDR3 length equals 16 residues.

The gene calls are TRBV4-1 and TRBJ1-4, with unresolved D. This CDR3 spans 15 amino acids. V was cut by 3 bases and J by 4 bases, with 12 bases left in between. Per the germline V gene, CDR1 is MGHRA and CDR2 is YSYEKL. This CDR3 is CASSQVERVNEKLFF. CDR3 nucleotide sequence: TGCGCCAGCAGCCAGGTCGAGAGGGTTAATGAAAAACTGTTTTTT.

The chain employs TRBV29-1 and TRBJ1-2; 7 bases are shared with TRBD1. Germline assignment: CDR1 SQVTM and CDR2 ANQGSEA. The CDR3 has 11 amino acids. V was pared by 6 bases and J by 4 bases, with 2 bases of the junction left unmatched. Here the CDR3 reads CSVGDSYGYTF. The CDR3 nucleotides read TGCAGCGTCGGGGACAGCTATGGCTACACCTTC.

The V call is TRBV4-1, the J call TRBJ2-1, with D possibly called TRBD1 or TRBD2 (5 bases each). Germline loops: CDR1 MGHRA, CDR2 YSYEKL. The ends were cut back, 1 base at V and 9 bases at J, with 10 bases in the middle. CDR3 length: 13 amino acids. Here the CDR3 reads CASSQVAGTEQFF. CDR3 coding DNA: TGCGCCAGCAGCCAAGTGGCCGGGACTGAGCAGTTCTTC.

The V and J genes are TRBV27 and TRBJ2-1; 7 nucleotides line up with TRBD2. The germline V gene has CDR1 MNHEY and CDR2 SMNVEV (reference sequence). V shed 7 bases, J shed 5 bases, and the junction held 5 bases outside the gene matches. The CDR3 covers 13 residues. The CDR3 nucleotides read TGTGCCAGCACGGCTAGCGGACACAATGAGCAGTTCTTC. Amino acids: CASTASGHNEQFF.

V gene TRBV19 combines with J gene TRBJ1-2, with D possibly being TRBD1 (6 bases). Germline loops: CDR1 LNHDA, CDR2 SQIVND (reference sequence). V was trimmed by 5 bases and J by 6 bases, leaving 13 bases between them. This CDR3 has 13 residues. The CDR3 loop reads CASSWGQADGYTF. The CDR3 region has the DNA TGTGCCAGTAGTTGGGGACAAGCGGATGGCTACACCTTC.

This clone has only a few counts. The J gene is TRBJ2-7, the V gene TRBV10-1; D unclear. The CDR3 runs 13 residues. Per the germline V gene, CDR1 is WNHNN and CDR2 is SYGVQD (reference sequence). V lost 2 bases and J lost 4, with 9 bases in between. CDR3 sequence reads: CASSERPPYEQYF. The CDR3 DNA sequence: TGCGCCAGCAGTGAGCGACCACCTTACGAGCAGTACTTC.

CDR3 in DNA: TGTGCCACCAGCAGAGTGGGCACCCAAGAGACCCAGTACTTC. Protein product: CATSRVGTQETQYF. The V call is TRBV15, the J call TRBJ2-5, with unresolved D. Deletions cut 1 base from V and 1 base from J, with 7 bases between. The CDR3 sequence is 14 residues long. CDR1 is LNHNV and CDR2 is YYDKDF in the germline V gene (reference sequence).

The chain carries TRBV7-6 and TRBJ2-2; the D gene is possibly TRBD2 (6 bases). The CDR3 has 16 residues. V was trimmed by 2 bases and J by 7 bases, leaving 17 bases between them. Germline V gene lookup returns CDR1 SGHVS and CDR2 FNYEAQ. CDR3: CASSLFGTEEVGELFF. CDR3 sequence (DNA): TGTGCCAGCAGCTTATTCGGGACTGAGGAGGTCGGGGAGCTGTTTTTT.

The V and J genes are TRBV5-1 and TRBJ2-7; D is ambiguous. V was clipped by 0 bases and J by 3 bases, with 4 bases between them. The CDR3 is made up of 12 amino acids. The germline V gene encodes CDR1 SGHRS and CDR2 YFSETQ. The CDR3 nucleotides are TGCGCCAGCAGCTTGGATTACTACGAGCAGTACTTC. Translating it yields CASSLDYYEQYF.

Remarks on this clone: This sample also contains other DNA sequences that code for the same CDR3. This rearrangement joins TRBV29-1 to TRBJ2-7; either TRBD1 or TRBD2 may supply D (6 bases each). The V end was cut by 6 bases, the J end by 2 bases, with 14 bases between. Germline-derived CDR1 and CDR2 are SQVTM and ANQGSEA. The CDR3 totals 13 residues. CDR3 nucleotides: TGCAGCGTGGAGGGGGACACCCCCTACGAGCAGTACTTC. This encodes CSVEGDTPYEQYF.

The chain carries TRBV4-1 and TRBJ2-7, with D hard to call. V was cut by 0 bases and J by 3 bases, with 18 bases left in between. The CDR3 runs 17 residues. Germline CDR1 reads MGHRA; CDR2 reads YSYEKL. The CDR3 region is CASSQDQVSPANYEQYF. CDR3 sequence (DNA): TGCGCCAGCAGCCAAGATCAGGTCAGCCCTGCAAACTACGAGCAGTACTTC.

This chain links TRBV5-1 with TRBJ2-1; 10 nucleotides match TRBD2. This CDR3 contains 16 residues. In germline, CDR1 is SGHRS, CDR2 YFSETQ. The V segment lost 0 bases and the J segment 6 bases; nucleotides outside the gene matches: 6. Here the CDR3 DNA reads TGCGCCAGCAGCTTGGCGTTCGGACTAGCGGCCAATGAGCAGTTCTTC. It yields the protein CASSLAFGLAANEQFF. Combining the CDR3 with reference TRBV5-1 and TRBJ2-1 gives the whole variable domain KAGVTQTPRYLIKTRGQQVTLSCSPISGHRSVSWYQQTPGQGLQFLFEYFSETQRNKGNFPGRFSGRQFSNSRSEMNVSTLELGDSALYLCASSLAFGLAANEQFFGPGTRLTVL.

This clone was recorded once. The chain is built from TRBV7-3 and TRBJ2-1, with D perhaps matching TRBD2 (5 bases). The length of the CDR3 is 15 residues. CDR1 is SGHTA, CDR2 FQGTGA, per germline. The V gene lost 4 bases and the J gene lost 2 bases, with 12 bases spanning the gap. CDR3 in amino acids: CASSYLGSTYNEQFF. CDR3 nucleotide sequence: TGTGCCAGCAGCTACTTGGGGAGTACCTACAATGAGCAGTTCTTC.

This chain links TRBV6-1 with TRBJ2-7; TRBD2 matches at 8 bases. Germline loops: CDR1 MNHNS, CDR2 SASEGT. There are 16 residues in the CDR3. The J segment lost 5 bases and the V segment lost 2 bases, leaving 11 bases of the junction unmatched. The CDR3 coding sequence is TGTGCCAGCAGTGAAAGGGTACTAGCGGCAATTGACGAGCAGTACTTC. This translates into CASSERVLAAIDEQYF.